This entry is about one TCR beta chain. No antigen is known for it. No much larger clonotype is one base removed from it; base qualities were not supplied. The receptor library was made with the immunoSEQ multiplex PCR assay. Rearranged TCR beta chain sequences were amplified using the hsTCRB Kit according to the manufacturer's protocol. TCRB libraries were sequenced on an Illumina MiSeq. Per the authors' processing: The kit vendor's proprietary platform handled demultiplexing, trimming and gene mapping. TCRdb stores this immuneACCESS table with in-frame sequences only. Part of the clones is absent; in the studies checked, under half of the shortfall reflects unresolved V genes, and no reason is known for the rest. The V and J calls and clone size were taken over from that table, and D and trimming were inferred from the DNA. In all, the sample holds 120,000 or so clones, and about 80% of those were seen once. The ten largest clones capture under 5.5% of the sample.

CDR1 MNHEY and CDR2 SMNVEV are derived from the germline V gene (reference sequence). A distance of 10 bases separates the germline ends of V and J, which lose 1 base and 2 bases respectively. The CDR3 covers 15 residues, taking in both the cysteine and the phenylalanine. The read is trimmed to its CDR3 DNA, 45 bases read in frame from base 1. The sample's time point label, decoded: week 11, during vaccination. A 20-mer mutant IDH1 peptide at 300 micrograms in Montanide made up each vaccine dose, which was injected subcutaneously together with topical imiquimod. Newly diagnosed WHO grade 3 or 4 IDH1-mutant astrocytomas showing loss of nuclear ATRX were present in the donors. The samples were drawn from NOA16, a multicentre, single-arm, open-label phase I trial in Germany that tested a mutant IDH1 peptide vaccine in humans for the first time. The DNeasy Blood and Tissue Kit was used to extract genomic DNA from EDTA blood for TCRB sequencing.

The data belong to a study of a mutant IDH1 vaccine in newly diagnosed glioma (dated by TCRdb to about 2021). About the full investigation: Patients were given eight vaccinations, in weeks 1, 3, 5, 7, 11, 15, 19 and 23, which matched visits V03 through V10. Peripheral blood samples were drawn at six visits, namely V03 (baseline), V05, V07, V10, V12 and V13. In the chemotherapy-containing groups, vaccination started alongside temozolomide cycles, whereas in patients who had radiotherapy alone it started 4-6 weeks after radiotherapy. Of the 30 or so patients who were treated, about 62% were male and roughly 38% were female, and the mean age was approximately 40 years. Longitudinal TCRB deep sequencing was done for about two dozen treated patients, wherever samples were available for exploratory analyses. Before enrollment, patients had received standard therapy of radiotherapy alone, temozolomide alone, or radiochemotherapy with temozolomide; most received the combination.

The full study reports these points: Availability determined which PBMC samples were chosen for TCRB deep sequencing. Changes in the top peripheral T cell clonotypes picked up by TCRB sequencing did not appear to be linked to pseudoprogression. Immune responses induced by the vaccine were seen in about 93% of patients across multiple MHC alleles. The authors stated that sample limitations prevented analyses of patient blood samples from being reproduced.

The sequences come from PBMCs, collected from a glioma patient whose treatment included an IDH1 peptide vaccine. The sequence is built from TRBV27 and TRBJ2-3, with the D gene uncertain. The origin of this receptor is a man in his forties with glioma. The CDR3 loop reads CASSLWAHLTDTQYF. The nucleotide sequence is TGTGCCAGCAGTTTATGGGCCCACCTCACAGATACGCAGTATTTT.